The sample holds one count of the clone carrying this TCR beta chain. These data belong to a study of control samples from healthy donors and cancer patients. Germline-derived CDR1 and CDR2 are SGHVS and FQNEAQ. Trimming left V 2 bases short and J 7 bases short, with 15 bases between. This CDR3 comprises 15 residues. Profiled with immunoSEQ multiplex PCR; TCRdb holds only in-frame clones, not every one. The sample includes just over 50,000 clones, around nine tenths of them seen just once. Sequenced sample: PBMCs. This sequence was found in a man aged 45 to 65 with head and neck cancer. The chain carries TRBV7-8 and TRBJ2-1, with D possibly being TRBD1 (5 bases). For the CDR3, the DNA is TGTGCCAGCAGCTTAAGATTTCAGGGTGGTAATGAGCAGTTCTTC. Protein: CASSLRFQGGNEQFF.